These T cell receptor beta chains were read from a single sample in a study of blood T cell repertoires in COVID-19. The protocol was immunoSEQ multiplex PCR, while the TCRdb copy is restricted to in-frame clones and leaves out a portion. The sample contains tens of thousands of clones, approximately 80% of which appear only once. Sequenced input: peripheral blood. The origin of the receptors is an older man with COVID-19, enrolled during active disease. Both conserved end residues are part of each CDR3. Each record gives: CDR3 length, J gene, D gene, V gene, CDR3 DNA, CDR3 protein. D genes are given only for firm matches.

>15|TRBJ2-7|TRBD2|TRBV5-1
TGCGCCAGCAACAAGCGGGAGGGCCAATTAAACGAGCAGTACTTC
CASNKREGQLNEQYF
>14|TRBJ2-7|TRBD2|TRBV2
TGTGCCAGCAGTACCGGGACTAGAAACTACGAGCAGTACTTC
CASSTGTRNYEQYF
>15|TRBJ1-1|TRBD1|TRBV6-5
TGTGCCAGCAGGACAGGGGGCCAGCCTGACACTGAAGCTTTCTTT
CASRTGGQPDTEAFF
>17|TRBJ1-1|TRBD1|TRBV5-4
TGTGCCAGCAGCGCGACCGTCACCAGGGGGCTTGGCGCTGAAGCTTTCTTT
CASSATVTRGLGAEAFF
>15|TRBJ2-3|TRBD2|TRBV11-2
TGTGCCAGCAGCTTAGTACGGGAGGGCCAAGGTACGCAGTATTTT
CASSLVREGQGTQYF
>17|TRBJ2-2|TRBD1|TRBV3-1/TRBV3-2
TGTGCCAGCAGCCCCGACAGGGGGACGATCAACACCGGGGAGCTGTTTTTT
CASSPDRGTINTGELFF
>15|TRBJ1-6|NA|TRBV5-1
TGCGCCAGCAGTCCCGCGGGAGTTGATAATTCACCCCTCCACTTT
CASSPAGVDNSPLHF
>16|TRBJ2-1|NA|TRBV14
TGTGCCAGCAGCTTTGGACAGTCAAAACTATACAATGAGCAGTTCTTC
CASSFGQSKLYNEQFF
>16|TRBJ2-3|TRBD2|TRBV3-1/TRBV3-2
TGTGCCAGCAGCCCGACTAGCGGGGGGGGATTTGGTACGCAGTATTTT
CASSPTSGGGFGTQYF
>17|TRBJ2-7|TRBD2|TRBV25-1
TGTGCCAGCATTCCTTCATATCCGACTAGCGGGAGTAGGGAGCAGTACTTC
CASIPSYPTSGSREQYF
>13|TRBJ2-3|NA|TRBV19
TGTGCCAGTTCTCGGGTTAACACAGATACGCAGTATTTT
CASSRVNTDTQYF